The T cell receptor beta chain under discussion was sequenced for a study of PD-L1 blockade in urothelial cancer. Study-wide findings and caveats: Patients with below-median pretreatment blood clonality survived longer.

The time point was: pretreatment peripheral blood. As for this clone: Its antigen remains unknown.

Trimming at V came to 7 bases and at J to 4 bases, leaving 6 bases not matched to a gene. CDR3 length: 13 amino acids. Germline values: CDR1 SGHAT, CDR2 FQNNGV. Using immunoSEQ multiplex PCR, the repertoire was profiled, and TCRdb retains in-frame clones only, with some absent. This table holds 35,000 to 40,000 clones, 75% to 85% found once. The source material was PBMCs, sampled around atezolizumab (anti-PD-L1) treatment. This TCR was recovered from a man in his sixties with urothelial cancer. This chain links TRBV11-2 with TRBJ2-7, with TRBD1 matching 8 bases. DNA for the CDR3: TGTGCCAGCACCTCGGACAGGGAGTACGAGCAGTACTTC. The encoded protein is CASTSDREYEQYF.